The clone carrying this T cell receptor (beta chain) was counted only a few times. A second PCR, run for about 6 to 11 cycles, used a sample-barcoded 5' primer plus a J-beta primer mix. MiXCR, applied by TCRdb to the 5' RACE reads, yields one record per CDR3 protein. The table has about 730,000 distinct CDR3 sequences, 43% seen once. This entry is derived from a study of blood T cells in healthy people across ages. Germline V gene data show CDR1 as KGHSH and CDR2 as LQKENI. Unmatched junction bases numbered 7, after V lost 3 bases and J lost 5 bases. The CDR3 sequence is 15 residues long. The sequencing sample was made of blood. The source is a woman aged 55-75 years in good health. The V gene is TRBV18, the J gene TRBJ2-7; 10 nucleotides match TRBD1. Here the CDR3 reads CASSPGQGVGNEQYF. The DNA for the CDR3 is TGTGCCAGCTCACCTGGACAGGGGGTTGGAAACGAGCAGTACTTC.